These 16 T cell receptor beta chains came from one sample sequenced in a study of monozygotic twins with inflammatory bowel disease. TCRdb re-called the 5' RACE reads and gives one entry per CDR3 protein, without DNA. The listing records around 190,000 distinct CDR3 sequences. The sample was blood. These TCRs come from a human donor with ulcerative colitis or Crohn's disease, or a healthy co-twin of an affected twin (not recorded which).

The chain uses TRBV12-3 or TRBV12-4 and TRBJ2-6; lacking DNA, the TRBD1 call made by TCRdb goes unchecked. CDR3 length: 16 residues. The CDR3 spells CASSSGGLSGANVLTF.

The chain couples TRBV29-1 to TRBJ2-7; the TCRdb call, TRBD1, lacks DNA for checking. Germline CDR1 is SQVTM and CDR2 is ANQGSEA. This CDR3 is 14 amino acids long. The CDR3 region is CSVAGTRSSYEQYF.

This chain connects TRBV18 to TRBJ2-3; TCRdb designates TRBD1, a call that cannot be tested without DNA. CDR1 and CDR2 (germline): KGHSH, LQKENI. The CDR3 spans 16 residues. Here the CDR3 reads CASSQTGPRTADTQYF.

The CDR3 is CASGAGSGSYNEQFF. This chain uses TRBV10-2 with TRBJ2-1; without DNA, the TCRdb call of TRBD1 cannot be checked. Germline CDR1 is WSHSY and CDR2 is SAAADI. The CDR3 runs to 15 residues.

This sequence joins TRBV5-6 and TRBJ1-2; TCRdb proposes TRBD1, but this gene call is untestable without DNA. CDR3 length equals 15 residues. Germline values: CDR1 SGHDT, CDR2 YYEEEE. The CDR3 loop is CASSAITGLYYGYTF. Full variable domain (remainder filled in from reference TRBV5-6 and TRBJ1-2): DAGVTQSPTHLIKTRGQQVTLRCSPKSGHDTVSWYQQALGQGPQFIFQYYEEEERQRGNFPDRFSGHQFPNYSSELNVNALLLGDSALYLCASSAITGLYYGYTFGSGTRLTVV.

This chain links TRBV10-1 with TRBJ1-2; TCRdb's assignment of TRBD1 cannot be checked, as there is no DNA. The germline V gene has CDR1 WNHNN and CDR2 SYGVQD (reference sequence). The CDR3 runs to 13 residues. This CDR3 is CASSERPSYGYTF.

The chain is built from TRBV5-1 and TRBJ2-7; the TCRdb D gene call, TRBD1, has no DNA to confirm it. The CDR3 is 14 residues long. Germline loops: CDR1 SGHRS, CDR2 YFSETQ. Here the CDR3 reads CASSTPGDSYEQYF.

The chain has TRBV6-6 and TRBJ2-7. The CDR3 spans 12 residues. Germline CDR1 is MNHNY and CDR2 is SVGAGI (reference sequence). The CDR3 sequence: CASSTGSYEQYF.

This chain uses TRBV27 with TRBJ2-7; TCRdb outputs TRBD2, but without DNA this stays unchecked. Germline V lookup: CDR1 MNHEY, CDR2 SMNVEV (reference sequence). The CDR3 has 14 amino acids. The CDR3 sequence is CASNQAGPPYEQYF.

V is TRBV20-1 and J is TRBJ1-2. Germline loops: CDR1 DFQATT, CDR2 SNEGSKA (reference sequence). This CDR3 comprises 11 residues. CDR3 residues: CSAREQNGYTF.

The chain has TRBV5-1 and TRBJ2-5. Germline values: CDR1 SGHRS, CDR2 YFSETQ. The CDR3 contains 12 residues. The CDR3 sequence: CASSLDLETQYF.

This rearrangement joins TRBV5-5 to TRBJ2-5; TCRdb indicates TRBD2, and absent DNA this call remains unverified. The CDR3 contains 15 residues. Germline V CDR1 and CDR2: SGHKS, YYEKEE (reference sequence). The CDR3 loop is CASSLGPSGGETQYF.

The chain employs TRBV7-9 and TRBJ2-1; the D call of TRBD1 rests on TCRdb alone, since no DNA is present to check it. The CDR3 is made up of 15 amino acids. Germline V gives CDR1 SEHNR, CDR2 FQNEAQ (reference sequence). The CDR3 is CASSLGTGGPNEQFF.

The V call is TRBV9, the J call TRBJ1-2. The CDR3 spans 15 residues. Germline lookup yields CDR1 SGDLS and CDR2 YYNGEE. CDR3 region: CASRPVPRANYGYTF.

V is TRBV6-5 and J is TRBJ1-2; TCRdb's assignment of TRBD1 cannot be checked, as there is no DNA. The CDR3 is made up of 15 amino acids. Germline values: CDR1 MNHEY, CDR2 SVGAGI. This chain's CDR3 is CASSYSGGALGGYTF.

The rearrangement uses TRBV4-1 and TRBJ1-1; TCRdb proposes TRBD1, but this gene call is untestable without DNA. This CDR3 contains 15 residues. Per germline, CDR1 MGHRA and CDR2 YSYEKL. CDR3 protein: CASSQRITGNTEAFF.